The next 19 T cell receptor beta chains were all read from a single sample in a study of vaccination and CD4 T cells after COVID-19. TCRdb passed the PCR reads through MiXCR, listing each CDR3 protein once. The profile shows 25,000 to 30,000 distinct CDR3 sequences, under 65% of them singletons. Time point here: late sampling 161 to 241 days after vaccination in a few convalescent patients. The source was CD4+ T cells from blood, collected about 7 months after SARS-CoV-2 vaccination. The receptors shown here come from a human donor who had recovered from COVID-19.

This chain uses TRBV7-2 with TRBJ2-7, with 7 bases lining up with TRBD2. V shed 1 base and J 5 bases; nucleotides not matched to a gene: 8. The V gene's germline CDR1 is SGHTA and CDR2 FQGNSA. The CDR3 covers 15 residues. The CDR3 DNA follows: TGTGCCAGCAGCTTAGTGGCGGGAGTGTTCAACGAGCAGTACTTC. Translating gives CASSLVAGVFNEQYF.

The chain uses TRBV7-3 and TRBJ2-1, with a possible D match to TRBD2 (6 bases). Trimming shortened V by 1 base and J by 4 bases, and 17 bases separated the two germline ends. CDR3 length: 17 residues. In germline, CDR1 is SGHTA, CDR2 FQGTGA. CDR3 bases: TGTGCCAGCAGCTTAAACCCCACCGGGACTGGATACAATGAGCAGTTCTTC. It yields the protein CASSLNPTGTGYNEQFF.

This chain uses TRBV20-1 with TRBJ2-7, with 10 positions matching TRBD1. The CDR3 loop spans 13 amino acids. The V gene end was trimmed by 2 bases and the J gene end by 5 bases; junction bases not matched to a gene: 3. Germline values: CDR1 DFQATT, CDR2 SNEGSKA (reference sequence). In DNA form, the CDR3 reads TGCAGTGCTAGAACCGGGACAGGGGACGAGCAGTACTTC. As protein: CSARTGTGDEQYF.

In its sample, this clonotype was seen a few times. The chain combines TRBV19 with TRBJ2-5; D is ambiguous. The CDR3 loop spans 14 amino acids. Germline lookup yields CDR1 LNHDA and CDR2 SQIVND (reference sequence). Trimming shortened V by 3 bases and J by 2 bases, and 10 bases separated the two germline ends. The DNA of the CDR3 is TGTGCCAGTAGTATCTTCCCAGGTCAAGAGACCCAGTACTTC. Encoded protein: CASSIFPGQETQYF.

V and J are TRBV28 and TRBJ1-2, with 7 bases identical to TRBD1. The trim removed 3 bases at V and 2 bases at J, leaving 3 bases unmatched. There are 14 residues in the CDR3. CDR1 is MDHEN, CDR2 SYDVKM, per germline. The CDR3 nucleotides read TGTGCCAGCAGTTTGGTCAGGGGGAACTATGGCTACACCTTC. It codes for CASSLVRGNYGYTF.

This CDR3 reads CASSGRTGEQTQYF. The CDR3 nucleotides read TGTGCCAGCAGTGGTAGGACAGGGGAACAGACCCAGTACTTC. The V call is TRBV28, the J call TRBJ2-5, with 9 bases aligning to TRBD1. J was trimmed by 6 bases and V by 5 bases; bases with no gene match: 7. Germline CDR1 reads MDHEN; CDR2 reads SYDVKM. This CDR3 is built from 14 residues.

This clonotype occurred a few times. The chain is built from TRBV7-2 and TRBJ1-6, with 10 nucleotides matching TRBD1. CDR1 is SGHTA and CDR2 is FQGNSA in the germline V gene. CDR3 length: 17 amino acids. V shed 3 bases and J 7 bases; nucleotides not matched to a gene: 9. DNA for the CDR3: TGTGCCAGCAGCTTCCCCGGACAGGGGGGTTTCAATTCACCCCTCCACTTT. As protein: CASSFPGQGGFNSPLHF.

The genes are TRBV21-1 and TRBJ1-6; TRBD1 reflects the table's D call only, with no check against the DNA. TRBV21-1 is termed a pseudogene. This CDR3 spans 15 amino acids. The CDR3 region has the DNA TGTGCCAGCAGGGGGGGGAGCTCCTATAATTCACCCCTCCACTTT. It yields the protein CASRGGSSYNSPLHF.

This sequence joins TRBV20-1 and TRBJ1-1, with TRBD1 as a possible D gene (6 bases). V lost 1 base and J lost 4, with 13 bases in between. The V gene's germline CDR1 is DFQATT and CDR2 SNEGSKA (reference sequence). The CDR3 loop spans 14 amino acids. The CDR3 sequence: CSARVGQGTTEAFF. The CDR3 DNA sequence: TGCAGTGCTAGAGTTGGCCAGGGGACCACTGAAGCTTTCTTT.

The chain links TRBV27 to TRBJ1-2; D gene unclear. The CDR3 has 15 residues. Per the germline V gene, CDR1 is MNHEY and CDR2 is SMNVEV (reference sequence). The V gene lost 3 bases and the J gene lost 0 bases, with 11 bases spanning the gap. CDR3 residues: CASSFTADPNYGYTF. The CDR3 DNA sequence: TGTGCCAGCAGTTTTACCGCGGACCCTAACTATGGCTACACCTTC.

The CDR3: CASSQFTGQGNSPLHF. The CDR3 coding sequence is TGTGCCAGCAGCCAATTTACTGGACAGGGGAATTCACCCCTCCACTTT. The chain uses TRBV14 and TRBJ1-6, with TRBD1 identical over 9 bases. Germline CDR1 and CDR2: SGHDN and FVKESK. The CDR3 consists of 16 residues. V was pared by 2 bases and J by 7 bases, with 6 bases of the junction left unmatched.

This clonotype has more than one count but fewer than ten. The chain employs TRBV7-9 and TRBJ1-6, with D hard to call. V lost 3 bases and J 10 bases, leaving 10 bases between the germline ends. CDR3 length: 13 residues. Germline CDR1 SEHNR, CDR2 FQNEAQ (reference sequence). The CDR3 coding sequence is TGTGCCAGCAGCTTCGAAAGCGGGTCACCCCTCCACTTT. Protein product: CASSFESGSPLHF.

CDR3 DNA: TGTGCCAGCAGCTTCGGCGGGAGCCCCTACAATGAGCAGTTCTTC. Protein product: CASSFGGSPYNEQFF. V and J are TRBV7-2 and TRBJ2-1; TRBD2 matches 7 bases. V lost 3 bases to trimming and J lost 2 bases; unmatched junction nucleotides: 4. The germline gives CDR1 SGHTA, CDR2 FQGNSA. The CDR3 totals 15 residues.

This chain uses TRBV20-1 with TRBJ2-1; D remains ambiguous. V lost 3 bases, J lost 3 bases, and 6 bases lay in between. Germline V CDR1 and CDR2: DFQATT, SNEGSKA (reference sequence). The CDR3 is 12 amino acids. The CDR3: CSARKDYNEQFF. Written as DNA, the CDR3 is TGCAGTGCTAGGAAGGACTACAATGAGCAGTTCTTC.

CDR3 bases: TGTGCCAGCAGGGGACTAGCCATCAATGAGCAGTTCTTC. It codes for CASRGLAINEQFF. This chain joins TRBV28 and TRBJ2-1; 9 positions match TRBD2. After removal of 6 bases from V and 6 bases from J, the junction contained 3 bases not matched to a gene. Looked up from germline, CDR1 is MDHEN and CDR2 is SYDVKM. The CDR3 consists of 13 residues.

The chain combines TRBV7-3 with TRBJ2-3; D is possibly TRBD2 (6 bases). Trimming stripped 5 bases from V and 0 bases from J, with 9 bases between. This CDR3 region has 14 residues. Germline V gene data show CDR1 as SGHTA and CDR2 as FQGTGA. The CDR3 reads CASSAGLSTDTQYF. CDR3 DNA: TGTGCCAGCAGCGCGGGACTGAGCACAGATACGCAGTATTTT.

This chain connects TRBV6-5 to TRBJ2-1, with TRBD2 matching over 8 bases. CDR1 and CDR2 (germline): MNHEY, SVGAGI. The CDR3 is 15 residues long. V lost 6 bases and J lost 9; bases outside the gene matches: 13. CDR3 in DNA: TGTGCCAGCAGGTACAATAGCGGGATCGGCGGTGAGCAGTTCTTC. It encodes CASRYNSGIGGEQFF.

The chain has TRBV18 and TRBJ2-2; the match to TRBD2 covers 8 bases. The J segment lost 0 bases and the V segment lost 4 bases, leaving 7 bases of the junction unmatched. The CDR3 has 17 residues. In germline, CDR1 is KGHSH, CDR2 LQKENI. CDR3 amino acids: CASSRSGIVSNTGELFF. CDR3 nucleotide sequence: TGTGCCAGCTCACGTAGCGGGATCGTTTCGAACACCGGGGAGCTGTTTTTT.

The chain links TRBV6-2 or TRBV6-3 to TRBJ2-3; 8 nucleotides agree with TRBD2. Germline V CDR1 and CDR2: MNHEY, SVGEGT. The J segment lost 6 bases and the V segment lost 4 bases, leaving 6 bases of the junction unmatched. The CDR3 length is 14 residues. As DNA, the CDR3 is TGTGCCAGCAGTTCCGGACTAGCCGCGGATACGCAGTATTTT. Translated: CASSSGLAADTQYF.